The 14 T cell receptor beta chains reported below all come from one sample, sequenced in a study of identical twins. A single record per CDR3 protein comes from TCRdb applying MiXCR to the 5' RACE reads. This sample has around 530,000 distinct CDR3 sequences, with roughly 15% found just once. The data were also submitted as part of a second study, on yellow fever vaccine responses in identical twins.

The sample comprised CD4+ T cells sorted from blood. These receptor sequences come from a woman aged 18-30 years in good health.

This clonotype was recorded a few times. The chain uses TRBV12-3 or TRBV12-4 and TRBJ1-1, with unresolved D. CDR3 length: 12 residues. Trimming cost V 5 bases and J 8 bases, with 12 bases left between them. CDR3 loop: CASSGEYGEAFF. For the CDR3, the DNA is TGTGCCAGCAGTGGTGAGTATGGAGAAGCTTTCTTT.

The chain joins TRBV20-1 to TRBJ2-2, with D hard to call. From germline, CDR1 is DFQATT and CDR2 SNEGSKA (reference sequence). V gave up 6 bases and J gave up 1 base, with 15 bases separating them. CDR3 length equals 15 residues. The chain's CDR3 is CSARPTLVNTGELFF. The CDR3 DNA reads as TGCAGTGCCCGGCCCACTTTAGTGAACACCGGGGAGCTGTTTTTT.

This clonotype was detected once. The chain is built from TRBV7-9 and TRBJ2-7; either TRBD1 or TRBD2 may fit D (5 bases each). This CDR3 comprises 14 residues. The germline V gene encodes CDR1 SEHNR and CDR2 FQNEAQ (reference sequence). V dropped 5 bases and J dropped 5 bases, with 16 bases sitting between them. As DNA, the CDR3 is TGTGCCAGCAGCCCCGGGACCTCTTGGGACGAGCAGTACGTC. It translates to CASSPGTSWDEQYV.

The rearrangement links TRBV3-1 to TRBJ2-2; D perhaps matches TRBD1 (5 bases). The ends were cut back, 1 base at V and 4 bases at J, with 16 bases in the middle. The CDR3 totals 17 residues. Germline V gene lookup returns CDR1 LGHDT and CDR2 YNNKEL (reference sequence). CDR3 region: CASSQATPGWGTGELFF. The CDR3 DNA reads as TGTGCCAGCAGCCAAGCAACCCCAGGGTGGGGCACCGGGGAGCTGTTTTTT.

This clonotype was counted ten times or more. This chain uses TRBV7-2 with TRBJ2-7, with D possibly matching TRBD2 (6 bases). Germline loops: CDR1 SGHTA, CDR2 FQGNSA. This CDR3 is 15 amino acids long. V lost 2 bases, J lost 3 bases, and 14 bases lay in between. CDR3: CASSLRPGADYEQYF. The DNA of the CDR3 is TGTGCCAGCAGCTTAAGGCCGGGAGCCGACTACGAGCAGTACTTC. Drawing the rest from reference TRBV7-2 and TRBJ2-7, the complete variable domain is GAGVSQSPSNKVTEKGKDVELRCDPISGHTALYWYRQSLGQGLEFLIYFQGNSAPDKSGLPSDRFSAERTGGSVSTLTIQRTQQEDSAVYLCASSLRPGADYEQYFGPGTRLTVT.

This rearrangement joins TRBV29-1 to TRBJ2-1; 11 bases fit TRBD1. Per germline, CDR1 SQVTM and CDR2 ANQGSEA. The CDR3 contains 12 residues. After removal of 4 bases from V and 8 bases from J, the junction contained 1 base not matched to a gene. CDR3 nucleotide sequence: TGCAGCGTTGGGACAGGGGGCCATGAGCAGTTCTTC. This encodes CSVGTGGHEQFF.

J is TRBJ2-5 and V is TRBV6-5; D may match TRBD1 or TRBD2 (5 bases each). Germline values: CDR1 MNHEY, CDR2 SVGAGI. CDR3 length: 12 amino acids. Between the trimmed V and J ends, which lost 6 bases and 7 bases, there was a span of 12 bases. CDR3: CASRDKRVTQYF. The DNA of the CDR3 is TGTGCCAGCAGGGACAAGAGGGTGACCCAGTACTTC.

J is TRBJ2-7 and V is TRBV13; maybe TRBD1 (6 bases). The V and J ends lost 6 bases and 0 bases respectively, with 12 bases between them. CDR1 is PRHDT, CDR2 FYEKMQ, per germline (reference sequence). The CDR3 loop spans 14 amino acids. CDR3: CASRRGGSSYEQYV. The DNA of the CDR3 is TGTGCCAGCAGACGAGGGGGTAGCTCCTACGAGCAGTACGTC.

Regarding this clonotype: One end of the junction fails to match germline, which may point to a read error. V gene TRBV3-1 combines with J gene TRBJ2-1, with TRBD2 identical over 11 bases. Germline V CDR1 and CDR2: LGHDT, YNNKEL (reference sequence). This CDR3 has 17 amino acids. As DNA, the CDR3 is TGTGCCAGCTGCCACACGGATAGCGGGAGGGCCTACAATGAGCAGTTCTTC. Its translation: CASCHTDSGRAYNEQFF.

This clonotype was seen a handful of times. At one end, the junction sequence differs from germline, possibly due to a read error. This chain joins TRBV4-1 and TRBJ2-3; D might be TRBD2 (6 bases). CDR1 and CDR2 (germline): MGHRA, YSYEKL. The CDR3 is 14 residues long. CDR3: CASRQGGGTDTQYF. CDR3 sequence (DNA): TGCGCCAGCAGACAAGGAGGGGGCACAGATACGCAGTATTTT.

Many counts were recorded for this clonotype. V is TRBV7-8 and J is TRBJ1-1, with a weak D call TRBD1 (6 bases). Germline V gene data show CDR1 as SGHVS and CDR2 as FQNEAQ. Trimming pared 5 bases from V and 0 bases from J, leaving 13 bases between. The CDR3 loop spans 15 amino acids. CDR3 region: CASSPRQVMNTEAFF. CDR3 nucleotides: TGTGCCAGCAGCCCCCGACAGGTGATGAACACTGAAGCTTTCTTT.

This chain links TRBV6-1 with TRBJ2-1, with D possibly matching TRBD2 (6 bases). Per the germline V gene, CDR1 is MNHNS and CDR2 is SASEGT. The germline V and J ends were trimmed by 2 bases and 14 bases, with 19 bases remaining between them. The CDR3 totals 14 residues. The CDR3 DNA sequence: TGTGCCAGCAGTGAATCTGGGCGGGGAGATCAGGAGTTCTTC. Protein product: CASSESGRGDQEFF.

The chain joins TRBV24-1 to TRBJ2-2, with a weak D call TRBD1 (6 bases). V shed 7 bases and J shed 2 bases, with 10 bases lying between them. CDR3 length: 14 residues. Germline V gene lookup returns CDR1 KGHDR and CDR2 SFDVKD. CDR3 region: CATSSDRNTGELFF. Here the CDR3 DNA reads TGTGCCACCAGCTCGGACAGAAACACCGGGGAGCTGTTTTTT.

The rearrangement links TRBV29-1 to TRBJ2-1; D possibly corresponds to TRBD1 (6 bases). The CDR3 totals 12 residues. The germline V and J ends were trimmed by 8 bases and 4 bases, with 12 bases remaining between them. Germline CDR1 reads SQVTM; CDR2 reads ANQGSEA. CDR3 region: CSFHRDYNEQFF. The CDR3 DNA reads as TGCAGCTTTCACAGGGATTACAATGAGCAGTTCTTC.